This T cell receptor beta chain is drawn from a study of blood T cell repertoires in COVID-19. Overall study context: The analysed material was cDNA or gDNA that came from T cells, B-cell-depleted T cells, or PBMCs.

There are 15 residues in the CDR3. The junction had 7 bases not matched to a gene; V was cut back by 4 bases and J by 5 bases. CDR1 is SQVTM and CDR2 is ANQGSEA in the germline V gene. The table came from immunoSEQ multiplex PCR; TCRdb's copy has only in-frame clones and leaves some out. This sample carries approximately 94,000 clones, around four fifths of them seen once, and the ten largest clones take roughly 13%. Sample: peripheral blood. This clonotype was sampled from a man in his fifties or sixties with active or convalescent COVID-19. This chain links TRBV29-1 with TRBJ2-3, with TRBD2 matching 12 bases. The CDR3 region has the DNA TGCAGCGTTGGTATGGGGGGACTAGCGGGAGATACGCAGTATTTT. This translates into CSVGMGGLAGDTQYF.